Listed below are T cell receptor beta chains from one sample, sequenced in a study of blood T cells in healthy people across ages. Each CDR3 protein gets one entry after TCRdb re-called the 5' RACE reads with MiXCR. Among approximately 810,000 distinct CDR3 sequences, under 30% were seen once, and the ten largest hold about 18%. The sample was blood. The receptors here all came from a woman of 80 years or more in good health. Each CDR3 is given with its conserved first and last residue. A D gene is named only where the DNA matches it firmly. The size entry is marked missing in some rows and otherwise reads once, few, many or a size class.

size	J	V	D	DNA	CDR3
many	TRBJ2-5	TRBV4-3	.	TGCGCCAGCAGCTCGGGACTTTGGGAGACCCAGTACTTC	CASSSGLWETQYF
.	TRBJ2-1	TRBV7-9	.	TGTGCCAGCAGTTCCTCGGGGTTCAATGAGCAGTTCTTC	CASSSSGFNEQFF
many	TRBJ2-1	TRBV5-5	.	TGTGCCAGCAGCTTGGAAGGGCGGCAGTTCTTC	CASSLEGRQFF
few	TRBJ1-1	TRBV9	.	TGTGCCAGCAGCGTAGGGGGGGAGAGTGGAGCTTTCTTT	CASSVGGESGAFF
.	TRBJ2-1	TRBV16	.	TGTGCCAGCAGCCAATTGGAGGCAGGGGTCAATGAGCAGTTCTTC	CASSQLEAGVNEQFF
many	TRBJ1-6	TRBV12-3/TRBV12-4	.	TGTGCCAGCAGTTCGTTCGGGACACCTTATAATTCACCCCTCCACTTT	CASSSFGTPYNSPLHF
.	TRBJ1-6	TRBV10-2	.	TGCGCCAGCAGTGTGGAGCCCAGGGATTCACCCCTCCACTTT	CASSVEPRDSPLHF
.	TRBJ1-5	TRBV24-1	TRBD1	TGTGCCACCAGTGGCGGACAGGGCAATCAGCCCCAGCATTTT	CATSGGQGNQPQHF
few	TRBJ1-5	TRBV6-2/TRBV6-3	TRBD1	TGTGCCAGCAGTCCGACAGGGAGGCAGCCCCAGCATTTT	CASSPTGRQPQHF
.	TRBJ2-3	TRBV18	.	TGTGCCAGCTCACCAGCTGTCCGATATACGCAGTATTTT	CASSPAVRYTQYF
.	TRBJ1-2	TRBV29-1	.	.	CSVSQGPYGCTF
.	TRBJ1-1	TRBV5-5	.	TGTGCCAGCAACTTGGTACGGGGAGAAGCTTTCTTT	CASNLVRGEAFF
many	TRBJ2-5	TRBV3-1	.	TGTGCCAGCAGCCAAGGTCGGTGGTCAGGGGTCCTGGGGGAGACCCAGTACTTC	CASSQGRWSGVLGETQYF
few	TRBJ2-7	TRBV6-2/TRBV6-3	TRBD1	TGTGCCAGCATGGACAGGGTCTACGAGCAGTACTTC	CASMDRVYEQYF
.	TRBJ1-1	TRBV7-2	TRBD1	TGTGCCAGCAGCTTACACCGGACAGGGGTTGAAGCTTTCTTT	CASSLHRTGVEAFF
many	TRBJ2-4	TRBV7-2	.	TGTGCCAGCAGCTTAGAACGGCTAGCCAAAAACATTCAGTACTTC	CASSLERLAKNIQYF
.	TRBJ2-7	TRBV5-5	.	TGTGCCAGCAGCTTAGACAGGTCTCTTCCCTACGAGCAGTACTTC	CASSLDRSLPYEQYF
many	TRBJ1-2	TRBV12-3/TRBV12-4	.	TGTGCCCCACTCGTACAGACGGGGCACTATGGCTACACCTTC	CAPLVQTGHYGYTF
.	TRBJ1-1	TRBV20-1	.	TGCAGTGCTAGAACTGCCGTAAGCTTCCTCACTGAAGCTTTCTTT	CSARTAVSFLTEAFF
.	TRBJ1-2	TRBV7-2	.	TGTGCCAGCAGCTCAATGACGGCTAACTATGGCTACACCTTC	CASSSMTANYGYTF
many	TRBJ2-1	TRBV3-1	TRBD2	TGTGCCAGCAGGCAGCTAGCGGGGGAGCAGTTCTTC	CASRQLAGEQFF
.	TRBJ1-2	TRBV7-9	.	TGTGCCAGCAGCTTAGTGACAGGATCCTCAGCGGGCTACACCTTC	CASSLVTGSSAGYTF
many	TRBJ2-1	TRBV9	TRBD2	TGTGCCAGCAGCGCCACCCGAGCGGGGGGATCCTACAATGAGCAGTTCTTC	CASSATRAGGSYNEQFF
once	TRBJ1-2	TRBV20-1	TRBD1	TGCAGTGCTCCGAACAGGGGTACCACCGGGGGCTACACCTTC	CSAPNRGTTGGYTF
few	TRBJ2-7	TRBV6-1	.	TGTGCCAGCAGTGAAGTCAGGGGCCCCTACGAGCAGTACTTC	CASSEVRGPYEQYF
many	TRBJ2-7	TRBV7-2	.	TGTGCCAGCAGCCCACAAGCTGGGCTGTATAGTTCCCACTACGAGCAGTACTTC	CASSPQAGLYSSHYEQYF
few	TRBJ1-1	TRBV11-1	.	TGTGCCAGCAGCCCCCCCGGAAGGGCGGATGAAGCTTTCTTT	CASSPPGRADEAFF
many	TRBJ2-7	TRBV4-3	.	TGCGCCAGCAGCCAAGATGGAGGGTCTTCCTACGAGCAGTACTTC	CASSQDGGSSYEQYF
many	TRBJ2-3	TRBV7-9	.	TGTGCCAGCGGCGGATACACAGATACGCAGTATTTT	CASGGYTDTQYF
many	TRBJ2-3	TRBV20-1	TRBD2	TGCAGTGCTAGCCATAGCGGGGGGATCGATACGCAGTATTTT	CSASHSGGIDTQYF
few	TRBJ1-4	TRBV6-2/TRBV6-3	.	TGTGCCAGCAGTTACGCCCCAGCAGACCACAATGAAGAACTGTTTTTT	CASSYAPADHNEELFF
.	TRBJ1-2	TRBV29-1	.	TGCAGCGTTGAAATGATGGGGACCTTCTATGGCTACACCTTC	CSVEMMGTFYGYTF
few	TRBJ2-4	TRBV25-1	.	TGTACCAGCAGTGAAACGGGTATAGCCAAAAACATTCAGTACTTC	CTSSETGIAKNIQYF
.	TRBJ1-1	TRBV6-2/TRBV6-3	.	TGTGCCAGCAGTTACGGCAACGTGAACACTGAAGCTTTCTTT	CASSYGNVNTEAFF
.	TRBJ2-3	TRBV5-1	TRBD1	TGCGCCAGCAGCGCACCGGGACAGGGTAATCCAGATACGCAGTATTTT	CASSAPGQGNPDTQYF
once	TRBJ2-2	TRBV20-1	TRBD1	TGCAGTGCTATAAAGGGACAGGGGGCATCCGGGGAGCGGTTTTTT	CSAIKGQGASGERFF
.	TRBJ2-7	TRBV10-3	.	TGTGCCATCACCGGAAGTCCCCCTGGCGAGCAGTACTTC	CAITGSPPGEQYF
many	TRBJ2-1	TRBV14	TRBD2	TGTGCCAGCAGCCAAGATAGGGGGACTAGTTTTGAGCAGTTCTTC	CASSQDRGTSFEQFF
.	TRBJ2-7	TRBV5-4	TRBD2	TGTGCCAGCAGCTTGGGGCTAGCGGGGGGGCCTCTGTACGAGCAGTACTTC	CASSLGLAGGPLYEQYF
many	TRBJ2-1	TRBV30	.	TGTGCCTGGAGGGGGGCAGCCCTCCAACAGTTCTTC	CAWRGAALQQFF
many	TRBJ2-5	TRBV9	TRBD1	TGTGCCAGCAGCGTTGCTGGGACAGTAACTCAAGAGACCCAGTACTTC	CASSVAGTVTQETQYF
many	TRBJ2-3	TRBV24-1	.	TGTGCCATCTCCTTTCCTTTCACAGATACGCAGTATTTT	CAISFPFTDTQYF
.	TRBJ2-2	TRBV7-2	.	TGTGCCAGCAGCCCCTCGGGATCAAACACCGGGGAGCTGTTTTTT	CASSPSGSNTGELFF
many	TRBJ2-3	TRBV9	.	TGTGCCAGCAGCGTAGAATTCACAGATACGCAGTATTTT	CASSVEFTDTQYF
.	TRBJ2-6	TRBV5-6	.	TGTGCCAGCAGCCTGCAGGGCCCCGCCATCGTCCTGACTTTC	CASSLQGPAIVLTF
many	TRBJ2-5	TRBV7-2	.	TGTGCCAGCAGCTTATCTGGGGCTGGGGAGACCCAGTACTTC	CASSLSGAGETQYF
many	TRBJ1-6	TRBV6-2/TRBV6-3	.	TGTGCCAGCAGTTACGGGAGGCGACCCCTCCACTTT	CASSYGRRPLHF
many	TRBJ1-5	TRBV20-1	.	TGCAGTGCTCTCGGCACCCATCAGCCCCAGCATTTT	CSALGTHQPQHF
many	TRBJ1-6	TRBV4-3	.	TGCGCCAGCAGCCAAGAGCCAGACTACCGGGACACAAATTCACCCCTCCACTTT	CASSQEPDYRDTNSPLHF
.	TRBJ2-7	TRBV6-6	.	TGTGCCAGCAGGTATGACCGGGGACCGGTCTACGAGCAGTACTTC	CASRYDRGPVYEQYF
few	TRBJ2-2	TRBV20-1	.	TGCAGTGCTGATGCGCGGGGCAACACCGGGGAGCTGTTTTTT	CSADARGNTGELFF
few	TRBJ2-5	TRBV6-2/TRBV6-3	.	TGTGCCAGCAGTTACGGATGGAGGGGGGCAAAAGAGACCCAGTACTTC	CASSYGWRGAKETQYF